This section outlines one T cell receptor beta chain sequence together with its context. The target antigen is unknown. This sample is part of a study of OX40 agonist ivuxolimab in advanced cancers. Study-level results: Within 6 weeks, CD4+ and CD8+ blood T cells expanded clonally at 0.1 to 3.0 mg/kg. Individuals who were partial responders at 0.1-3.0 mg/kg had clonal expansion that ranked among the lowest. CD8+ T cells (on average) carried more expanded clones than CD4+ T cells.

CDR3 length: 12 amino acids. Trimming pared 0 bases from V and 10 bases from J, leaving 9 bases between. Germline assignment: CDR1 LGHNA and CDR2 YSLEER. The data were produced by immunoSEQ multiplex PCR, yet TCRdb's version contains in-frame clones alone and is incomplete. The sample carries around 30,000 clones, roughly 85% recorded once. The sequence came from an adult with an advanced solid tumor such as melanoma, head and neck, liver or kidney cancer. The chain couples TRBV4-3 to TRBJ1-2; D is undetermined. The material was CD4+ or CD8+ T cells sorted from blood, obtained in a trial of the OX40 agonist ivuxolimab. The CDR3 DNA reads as TGCGCCAGCAGCCAAGAATACGGTTCCTACACCTTC. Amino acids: CASSQEYGSYTF.